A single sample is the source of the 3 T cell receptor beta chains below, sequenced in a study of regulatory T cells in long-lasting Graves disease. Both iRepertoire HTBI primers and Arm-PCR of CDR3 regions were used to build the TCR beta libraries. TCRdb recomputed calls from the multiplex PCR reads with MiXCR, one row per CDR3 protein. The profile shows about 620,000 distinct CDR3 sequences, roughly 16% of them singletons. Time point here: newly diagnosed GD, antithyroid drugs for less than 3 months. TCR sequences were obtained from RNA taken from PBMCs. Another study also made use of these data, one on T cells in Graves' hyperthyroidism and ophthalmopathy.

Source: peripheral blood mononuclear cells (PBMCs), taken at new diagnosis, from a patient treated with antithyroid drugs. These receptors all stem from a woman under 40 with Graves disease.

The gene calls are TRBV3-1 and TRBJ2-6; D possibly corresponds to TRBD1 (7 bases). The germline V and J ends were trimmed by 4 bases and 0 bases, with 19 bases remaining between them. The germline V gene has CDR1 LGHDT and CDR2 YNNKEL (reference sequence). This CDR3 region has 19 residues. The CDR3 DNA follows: TGTGCCAGCAGCCGCCAGGGGGGCTTCCAGAGCTCTGGGGCCAACGTCCTGACTTTC. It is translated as CASSRQGGFQSSGANVLTF.

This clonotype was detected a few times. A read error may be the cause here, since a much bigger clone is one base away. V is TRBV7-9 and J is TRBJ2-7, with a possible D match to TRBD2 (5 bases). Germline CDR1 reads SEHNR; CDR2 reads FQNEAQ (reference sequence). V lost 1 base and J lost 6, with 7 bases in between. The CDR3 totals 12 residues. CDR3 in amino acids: CASSLGGLEQYF. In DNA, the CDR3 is TGTGCCAGCAGCTTAGGAGGGCTCGAGCAGTACTTC.

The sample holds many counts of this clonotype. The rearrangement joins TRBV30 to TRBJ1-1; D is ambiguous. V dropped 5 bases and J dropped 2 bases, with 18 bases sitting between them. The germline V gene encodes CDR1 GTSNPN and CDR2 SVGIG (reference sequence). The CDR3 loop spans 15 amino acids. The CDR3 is CAWHRRSALNTEAFF. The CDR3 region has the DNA TGTGCCTGGCATCGTAGGTCAGCGCTAAACACTGAAGCTTTCTTT.